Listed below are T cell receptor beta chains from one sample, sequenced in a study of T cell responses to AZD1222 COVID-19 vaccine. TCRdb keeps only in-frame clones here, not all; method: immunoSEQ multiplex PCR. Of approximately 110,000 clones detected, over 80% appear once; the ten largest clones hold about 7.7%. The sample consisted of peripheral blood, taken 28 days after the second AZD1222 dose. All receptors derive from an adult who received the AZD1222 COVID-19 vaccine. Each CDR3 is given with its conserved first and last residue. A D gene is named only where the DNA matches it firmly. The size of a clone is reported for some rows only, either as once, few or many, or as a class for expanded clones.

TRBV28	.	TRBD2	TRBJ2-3	TGTGCCAGCAGTAGCCCAGCGGGAGACTGGGCAGATACGCAGTATTTT	CASSSPAGDWADTQYF
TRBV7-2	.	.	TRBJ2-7	TGTGCCAGCAGCTTAGGAGGGCCCTGGGTTGGCGACGAGCAGTACTTC	CASSLGGPWVGDEQYF
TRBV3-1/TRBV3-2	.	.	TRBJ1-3	TGTGCCAGCAGCCCGACCGAGGGGGACACCATATATTTT	CASSPTEGDTIYF
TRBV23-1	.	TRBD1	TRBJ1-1	TGCGCCAGCAGTCAATCCTGGACAGGGAGCAGAGACACTGAAGCTTTCTTT	CASSQSWTGSRDTEAFF
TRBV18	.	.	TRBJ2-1	TGTGCCAGCTCTACCGGAGGGGTAGGGTTCTTC	CASSTGGVGFF
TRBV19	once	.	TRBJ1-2	TGTGCCAGTAGTGGCCCGGGTGACTATGGCTACACCTTC	CASSGPGDYGYTF
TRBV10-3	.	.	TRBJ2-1	TGTGCCATCAGTGACATAGACAATGAGCAGTTCTTC	CAISDIDNEQFF
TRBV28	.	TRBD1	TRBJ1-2	TGTGCCAGCAGTCGGACAGGGCCCTACTATGGCTACACCTTC	CASSRTGPYYGYTF
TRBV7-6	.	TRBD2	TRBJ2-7	TGTGCTGCGGGGGGGAGTTACGAGCAGTACTTC	CAAGGSYEQYF
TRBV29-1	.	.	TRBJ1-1	TGCAGCGTCATTCCGCGGATGAACACTGAAGCTTTCTTT	CSVIPRMNTEAFF
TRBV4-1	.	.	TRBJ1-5	TGCGCCAGCAGCCAAGGGGTAGGGGAGGTCAATCAGCCCCAGCATTTT	CASSQGVGEVNQPQHF
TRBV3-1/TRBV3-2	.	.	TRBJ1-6	TGTGCCAGCAGCCGCTCGCACTCCACAGGGTTCACGTCACCCCTCCACTTT	CASSRSHSTGFTSPLHF
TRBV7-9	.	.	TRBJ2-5	TGTGCCAGCAGCCAGGAGGCGGGGTGGGAGACCCAGTACTTC	CASSQEAGWETQYF
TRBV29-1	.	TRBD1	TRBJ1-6	TGCAGCGCCTCGACAGGGAACGGTTCACCCCTCCACTTT	CSASTGNGSPLHF
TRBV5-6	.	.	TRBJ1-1	TGTGCCAGCAGCTTGGAAATAAGGGGGACTGAAGCTTTCTTT	CASSLEIRGTEAFF
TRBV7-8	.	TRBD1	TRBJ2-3	TGTGCCAGCAGCTTTTCAGGGGGCCCAGATACGCAGTATTTT	CASSFSGGPDTQYF
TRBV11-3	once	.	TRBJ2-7	TGTGCCAGCAGCTCCCGACACTCCTCTTACGAGCAGTACTTC	CASSSRHSSYEQYF
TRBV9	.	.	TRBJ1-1	TGTGCCAGCAGCCCAAGCACTGAAGCTTTCTTT	CASSPSTEAFF
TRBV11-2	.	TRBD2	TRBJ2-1	TGTGCCAGCAGCTTAGCGGGGGGGTACAATGAGCAGTTCTTC	CASSLAGGYNEQFF
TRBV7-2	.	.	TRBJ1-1	TGTGCCAGCAGCCCTCGCCAGTCCCTGGGAACTGAAGCTTTCTTT	CASSPRQSLGTEAFF
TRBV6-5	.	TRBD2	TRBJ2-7	TGTGCCAGCAGTTACTCGCGCGGGGGCTACGAGCAGTACTTC	CASSYSRGGYEQYF
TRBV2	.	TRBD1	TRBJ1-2	TGTGCCAGCCTATTGGACAGGGCCTATGGCTACACCTTC	CASLLDRAYGYTF
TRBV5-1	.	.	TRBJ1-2	TGCGCCAGCAGCTTGGGGGTTTACTATGGCTACACCTTC	CASSLGVYYGYTF
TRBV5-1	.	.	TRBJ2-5	TGCGCCAGCAGCTCCGGGACACCCCAAGAGACCCAGTACTTC	CASSSGTPQETQYF
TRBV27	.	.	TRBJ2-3	TGTGCCAGCAGTTCCACCTTTTCTCCTAGCACAGATACGCAGTATTTT	CASSSTFSPSTDTQYF
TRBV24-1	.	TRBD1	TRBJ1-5	TGTGCCACCAGTGAGACAGGGGGCTTGAGGGCCCAGCATTTT	CATSETGGLRAQHF
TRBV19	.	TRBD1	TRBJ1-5	TGTGCCAGTAGTATATGGGACAGAAGCAATCAGCCCCAGCATTTT	CASSIWDRSNQPQHF
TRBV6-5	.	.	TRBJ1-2	TGTGCCAGCGGTCTTTTGGGGGCACAGGGCTACACCTTC	CASGLLGAQGYTF
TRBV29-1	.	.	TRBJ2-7	TGCAGCGTTGAAGATACACGCGAGCAGTACTTC	CSVEDTREQYF
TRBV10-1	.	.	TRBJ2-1	TGCGCCAGCAGTTCCCAGGGGCCATACAATGAGCAGTTCTTC	CASSSQGPYNEQFF